This T cell receptor beta chain was observed in a study of OX40 agonist ivuxolimab in advanced cancers. Study outcomes and limitations: The study observed clonal expansion of CD4+ and CD8+ blood T cells by week 6 at 0.1 to 3.0 mg/kg. Nonresponders included some who also had low normalized T-cell clonal expansion.

Regarding this clone: Its antigen is not known.

Sequencing used immunoSEQ multiplex PCR; TCRdb keeps in-frame clones, though not all of them. The data show 40,000 to 60,000 clones, more than 75% seen once. The receptor was derived from an adult with an advanced solid tumor such as melanoma, head and neck, liver or kidney cancer. Sequences were derived from CD4+ or CD8+ T cells sorted from blood, sampled in a trial of the OX40 agonist ivuxolimab.

CDR3 nucleotides: TGTGCCAGCAGCCCTAGCGGGGCCAACACAGATACGCAGTATTTT. This codes for CASSPSGANTDTQYF. The chain is built from TRBV6-6 and TRBJ2-3; 9 bases are a match to TRBD2. Germline CDR1 and CDR2: MNHNY and SVGAGI (reference sequence). V lost 6 bases and J lost 2; bases outside the gene matches: 6. This CDR3 has 15 residues.